The sequence of this T cell receptor (beta chain) was determined in a study of T-cell memory formation after mild COVID-19. Study-wide points: Mostly located in CM and EM were contracting CD4+ clones, with contracting CD8+ clones located in EMRA.

This clonotype was observed a handful of times. The antigen is unknown. It was 5'RACE with constant-segment primers that produced the TCR alpha and TCR beta cDNA libraries, which carried sample barcodes and UMIs. TCRdb itself ran the 5' RACE reads through MiXCR, one entry per CDR3 protein. The data show nearly 250,000 distinct CDR3 sequences, 15% to 17% seen once. The source is an adult woman who had mild COVID-19 (a few samples of this study predate the infection). Cell type and time point are not known. The specimen was PBMCs or a T cell subset sorted from them (not recorded which).

Here the CDR3 DNA reads TGTGCCAGCAGCTTGCCCGCTGGGGGATACGAGCAGTACTTC. Amino acid sequence: CASSLPAGGYEQYF. The chain links TRBV11-2 to TRBJ2-7; TRBD1 or TRBD2 may be the D gene (5 bases each). V lost 3 bases, J lost 4 bases, and 13 bases lay in between. The CDR3 length is 14 residues. CDR1 and CDR2 from the germline V gene are SGHAT and FQNNGV.